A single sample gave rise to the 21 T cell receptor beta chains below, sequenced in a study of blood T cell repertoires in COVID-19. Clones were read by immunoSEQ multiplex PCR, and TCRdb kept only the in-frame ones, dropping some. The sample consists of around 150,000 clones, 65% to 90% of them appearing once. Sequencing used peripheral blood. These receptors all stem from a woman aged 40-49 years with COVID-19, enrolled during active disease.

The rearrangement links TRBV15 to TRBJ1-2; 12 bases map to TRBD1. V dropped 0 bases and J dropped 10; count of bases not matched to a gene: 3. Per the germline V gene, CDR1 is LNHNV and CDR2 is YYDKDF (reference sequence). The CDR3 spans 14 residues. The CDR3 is CATSREGTGGVYTF. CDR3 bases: TGTGCCACCAGCAGAGAGGGGACAGGGGGCGTCTACACCTTC.

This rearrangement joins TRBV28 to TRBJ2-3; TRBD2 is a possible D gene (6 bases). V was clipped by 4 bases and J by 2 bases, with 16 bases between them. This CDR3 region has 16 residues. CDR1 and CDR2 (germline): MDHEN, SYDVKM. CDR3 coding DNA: TGTGCCAGCAGTTCCGGTATGGGCGGGACCACAGATACGCAGTATTTT. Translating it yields CASSSGMGGTTDTQYF.

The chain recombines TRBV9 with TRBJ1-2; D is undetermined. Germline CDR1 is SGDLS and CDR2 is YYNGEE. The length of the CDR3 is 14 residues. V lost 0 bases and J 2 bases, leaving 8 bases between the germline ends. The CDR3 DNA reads TGTGCCAGCAGCGTAGCTAGCACAAACTATGGCTACACCTTC. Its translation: CASSVASTNYGYTF.

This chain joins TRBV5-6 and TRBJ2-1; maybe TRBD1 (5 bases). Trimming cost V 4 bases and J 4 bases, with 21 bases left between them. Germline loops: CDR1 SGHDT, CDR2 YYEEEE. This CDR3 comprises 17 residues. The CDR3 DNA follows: TGTGCCAGCAGCCCGATTTTAACAGGAAAACATTACAATGAGCAGTTCTTC. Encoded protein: CASSPILTGKHYNEQFF.

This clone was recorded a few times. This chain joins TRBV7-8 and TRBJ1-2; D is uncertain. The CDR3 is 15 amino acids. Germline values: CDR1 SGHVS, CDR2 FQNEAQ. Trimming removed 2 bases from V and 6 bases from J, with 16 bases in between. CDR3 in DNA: TGTGCCAGCAGCTTAAACATATACACGGCGGATGGCTACACCTTC. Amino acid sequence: CASSLNIYTADGYTF.

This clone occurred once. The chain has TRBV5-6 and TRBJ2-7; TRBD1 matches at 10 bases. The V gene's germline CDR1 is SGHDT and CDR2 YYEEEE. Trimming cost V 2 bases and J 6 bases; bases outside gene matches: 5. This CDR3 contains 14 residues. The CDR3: CASSFRDRGVEQYF. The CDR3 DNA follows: TGTGCCAGCAGCTTCCGGGACAGGGGAGTCGAGCAGTACTTC.

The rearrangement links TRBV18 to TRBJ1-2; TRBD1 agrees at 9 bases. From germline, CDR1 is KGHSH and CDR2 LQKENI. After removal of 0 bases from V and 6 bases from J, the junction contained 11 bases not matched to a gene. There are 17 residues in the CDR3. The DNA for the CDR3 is TGTGCCAGCTCACCACCGGGTCCCGGGACAGGGAGGAATGGCTACACCTTC. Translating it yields CASSPPGPGTGRNGYTF.

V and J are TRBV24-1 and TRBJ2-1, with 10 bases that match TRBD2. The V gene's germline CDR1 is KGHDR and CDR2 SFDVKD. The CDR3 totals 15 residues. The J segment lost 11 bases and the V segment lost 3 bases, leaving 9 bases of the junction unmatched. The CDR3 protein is CATSDPLAGVNKQFF. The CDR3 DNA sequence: TGTGCCACCAGTGATCCTCTAGCGGGGGTTAATAAGCAGTTCTTC.

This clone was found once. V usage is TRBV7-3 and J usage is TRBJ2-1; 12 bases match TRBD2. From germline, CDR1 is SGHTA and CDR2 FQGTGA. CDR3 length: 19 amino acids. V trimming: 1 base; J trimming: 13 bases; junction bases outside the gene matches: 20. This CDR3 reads CASSLNPEFLAGGPLGQFF. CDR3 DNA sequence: TGTGCCAGCAGCTTAAACCCCGAATTTCTAGCGGGGGGGCCTTTGGGACAGTTCTTC.

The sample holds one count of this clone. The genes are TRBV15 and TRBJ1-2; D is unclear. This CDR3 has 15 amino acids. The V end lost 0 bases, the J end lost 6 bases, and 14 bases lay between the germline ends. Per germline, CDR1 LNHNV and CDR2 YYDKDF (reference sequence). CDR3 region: CATSRDLGVNDGYTF. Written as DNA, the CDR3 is TGTGCCACCAGCAGAGATCTGGGCGTGAATGATGGCTACACCTTC. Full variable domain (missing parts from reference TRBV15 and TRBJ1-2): DAMVIQNPRYQVTQFGKPVTLSCSQTLNHNVMYWYQQKSSQAPKLLFHYYDKDFNNEADTPDNFQSRRPNTSFCFLDIRSPGLGDTAMYLCATSRDLGVNDGYTFGSGTRLTVV.

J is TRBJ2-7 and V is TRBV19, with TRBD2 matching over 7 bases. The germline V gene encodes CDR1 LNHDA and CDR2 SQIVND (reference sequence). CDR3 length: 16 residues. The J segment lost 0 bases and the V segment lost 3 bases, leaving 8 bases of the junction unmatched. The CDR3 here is CASSMGAGSNSYEQYF. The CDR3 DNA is TGTGCCAGTAGTATGGGAGCGGGATCGAACTCCTACGAGCAGTACTTC. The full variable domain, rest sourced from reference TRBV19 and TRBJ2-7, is DGGITQSPKYLFRKEGQNVTLSCEQNLNHDAMYWYRQDPGQGLRLIYYSQIVNDFQKGDIAEGYSVSREKKESFPLTVTSAQKNPTAFYLCASSMGAGSNSYEQYFGPGTRLTVT.

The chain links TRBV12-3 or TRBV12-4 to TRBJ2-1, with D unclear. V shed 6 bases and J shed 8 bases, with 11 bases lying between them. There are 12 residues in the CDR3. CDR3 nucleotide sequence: TGTGCCAGCAGGTCGGGTTTGTATGAGCAGTTCTTC. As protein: CASRSGLYEQFF.

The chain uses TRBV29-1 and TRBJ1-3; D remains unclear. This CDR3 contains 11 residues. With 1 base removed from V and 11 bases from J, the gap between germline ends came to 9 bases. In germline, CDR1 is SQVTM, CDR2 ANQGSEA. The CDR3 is CSVEAAQAIYF. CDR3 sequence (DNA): TGCAGCGTTGAAGCTGCTCAGGCCATATATTTT.

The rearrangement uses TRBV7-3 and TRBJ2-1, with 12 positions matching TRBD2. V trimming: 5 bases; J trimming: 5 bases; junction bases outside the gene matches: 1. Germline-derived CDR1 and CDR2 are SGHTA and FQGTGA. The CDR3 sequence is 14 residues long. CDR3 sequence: CASSTSGRNNEQFF. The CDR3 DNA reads TGTGCCAGCAGCACTAGCGGGAGGAACAATGAGCAGTTCTTC.

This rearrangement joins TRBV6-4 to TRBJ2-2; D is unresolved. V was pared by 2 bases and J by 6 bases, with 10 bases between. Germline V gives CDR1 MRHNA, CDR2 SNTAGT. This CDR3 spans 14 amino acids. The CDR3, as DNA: TGTGCCAGCAGTGACAACGGAGTCGCCGGGGAGCTGTTTTTT. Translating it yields CASSDNGVAGELFF.

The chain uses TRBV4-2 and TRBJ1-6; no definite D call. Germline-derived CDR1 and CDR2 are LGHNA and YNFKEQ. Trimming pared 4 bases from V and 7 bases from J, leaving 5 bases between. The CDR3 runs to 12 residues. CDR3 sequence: CASSLFNSPLHF. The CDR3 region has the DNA TGTGCCAGCAGCCTCTTCAATTCACCCCTCCACTTT.

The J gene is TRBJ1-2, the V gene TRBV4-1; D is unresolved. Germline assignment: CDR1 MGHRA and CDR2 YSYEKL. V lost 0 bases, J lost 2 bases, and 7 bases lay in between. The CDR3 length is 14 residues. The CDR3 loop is CASSQEGTNYGYTF. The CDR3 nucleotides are TGCGCCAGCAGCCAAGAGGGCACCAACTATGGCTACACCTTC.

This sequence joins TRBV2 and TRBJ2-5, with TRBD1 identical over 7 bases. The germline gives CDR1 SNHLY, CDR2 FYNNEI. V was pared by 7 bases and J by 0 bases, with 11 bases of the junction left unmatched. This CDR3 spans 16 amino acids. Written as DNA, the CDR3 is TGTGCCAGCAAAAGTCCGGGACAGCCGTACCAAGAGACCCAGTACTTC. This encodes CASKSPGQPYQETQYF.

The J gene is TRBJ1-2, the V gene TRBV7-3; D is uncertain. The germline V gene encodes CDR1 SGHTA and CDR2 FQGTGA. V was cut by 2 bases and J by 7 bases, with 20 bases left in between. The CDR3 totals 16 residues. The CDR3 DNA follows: TGTGCCAGCAGCTTACTACCGGACTTCACGGTATGTGGCTACACCTTC. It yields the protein CASSLLPDFTVCGYTF.

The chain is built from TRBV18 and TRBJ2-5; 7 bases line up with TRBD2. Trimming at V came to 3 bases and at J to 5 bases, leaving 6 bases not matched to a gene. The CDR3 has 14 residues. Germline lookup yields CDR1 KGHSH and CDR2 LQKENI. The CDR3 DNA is TGTGCCAGCTCACCCAGACTAGCATCGGAGACCCAGTACTTC. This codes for CASSPRLASETQYF.

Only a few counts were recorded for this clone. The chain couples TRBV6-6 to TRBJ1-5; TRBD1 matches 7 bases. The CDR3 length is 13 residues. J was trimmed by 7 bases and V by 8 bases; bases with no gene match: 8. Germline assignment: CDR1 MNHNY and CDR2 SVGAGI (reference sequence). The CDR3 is CASVGQFQQPQHF. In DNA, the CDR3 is TGTGCCAGCGTGGGACAGTTCCAACAGCCCCAGCATTTT.